This TCR beta chain was observed in a study of cytomegalovirus exposure and HLA in healthy donors. Study-wide points: Certain indistinguishable V segments, among them TRBV6-2 and TRBV6-3, were excluded. With later analysis, a missense DCLRE1C variant became linked to TCR beta V- and J-gene trimming. Available immune exposure information covered CMV serostatus only.

CDR1 and CDR2 (germline): MNHEY, SVGAGI. CDR3 length equals 15 residues. V lost 2 bases and J lost 4, with 13 bases in between. A remark on this clone: Its antigen is not known.

PCR used 60 Vbeta primers and 13 Jbeta primers. Here immunoSEQ multiplex PCR was the method, and the copy in TCRdb shows in-frame clones only, minus some. The repertoire holds roughly 140,000 clones, with 60% to 85% as singletons. The rearrangement uses TRBV6-5 and TRBJ2-3; no firm D call. This TCR derives from a man between 18 and 29 years old in good health and CMV-seronegative. Sequencing was carried out using PBMCs. CDR3 nucleotides: TGTGCCAGCAGTTACCGATCCCTAGTTGCAGATACGCAGTATTTT. Amino acids: CASSYRSLVADTQYF.